The rows below give T cell receptor beta chains drawn from one sample of a study of blood T cell repertoires in COVID-19. The protocol was immunoSEQ multiplex PCR, while the TCRdb copy is restricted to in-frame clones and leaves out a portion. This sample yields roughly 400,000 clones, of which nearly 90% are seen a single time; less than 2% belongs to the top ten. Sequenced: PBMCs or T cells enriched from blood (not recorded which). These receptors all come from a woman in her 30s who had recovered from COVID-19. CDR3s include the opening cysteine and the closing phenylalanine or tryptophan. Each record gives: V gene, clone size, D gene, J gene, CDR3 protein, CDR3 DNA. The D gene is left open where the match is weak. Not every row has a clone size; where given, it reads once, few, many or a size class.

TRBV12-3/TRBV12-4	-	-	TRBJ1-1	CASALSNTEAFF	TGTGCCAGCGCCCTTTCTAATACTGAAGCTTTCTTT
TRBV24-1	-	-	TRBJ2-5	CATSDFGARRETQYF	TGTGCCACCAGTGATTTTGGGGCACGTCGAGAGACCCAGTACTTC
TRBV5-1	-	-	TRBJ1-3	CASSSGSGNTIYF	TGCGCCAGCAGCTCAGGGTCTGGAAACACCATATATTTT
TRBV19	-	TRBD1	TRBJ2-7	CASSTRLGQGDEQYF	TGTGCCAGTAGTACCCGTCTGGGACAGGGAGACGAGCAGTACTTC
TRBV9	few	TRBD2	TRBJ2-7	CASSVGLAGSYEQYF	TGTGCCAGCAGCGTAGGGCTAGCGGGCTCCTACGAGCAGTACTTC
TRBV18	-	-	TRBJ2-7	CASSPPSSLGYEQYF	TGTGCCAGCTCACCACCTAGTAGTCTCGGCTACGAGCAGTACTTC
TRBV7-6	once	TRBD2	TRBJ2-3	CASSSGLAGRGTDTQYF	TGTGCCAGCAGCTCGGGACTAGCGGGAAGGGGCACAGATACGCAGTATTTT
TRBV19	-	-	TRBJ1-5	CASSISVSNQPQHF	TGTGCCAGTAGTATCTCAGTTAGCAATCAGCCCCAGCATTTT
TRBV4-1	-	TRBD2	TRBJ2-7	CASSQKTSGSLGGLYF	TGCGCCAGCAGCCAAAAAACTAGCGGGAGCCTCGGCGGGCTGTACTTC
TRBV5-5	once	-	TRBJ1-1	CASVDDMNTEAFF	TGTGCCAGCGTAGATGATATGAACACTGAAGCTTTCTTT
TRBV7-2	-	TRBD2	TRBJ2-7	CATSLLAGPNYEQYF	TGTGCCACCTCGCTCCTAGCGGGACCAAACTACGAGCAGTACTTC
TRBV27	-	TRBD1	TRBJ1-5	CASSLAPTGGNQPQHF	TGTGCCAGCAGTCTCGCACCTACAGGGGGCAATCAGCCCCAGCATTTT
TRBV5-6	once	TRBD1	TRBJ2-7	CASSLRSGGFRGNFYEQYF	TGTGCCAGCAGCTTGCGGTCAGGGGGCTTCAGAGGGAACTTCTACGAGCAGTACTTC
TRBV29-1	-	-	TRBJ1-1	CSVNQGNTEAFF	TGCAGCGTGAACCAGGGGAACACTGAAGCTTTCTTT
TRBV11-2	once	-	TRBJ1-1	CASSLASGFEAFF	TGTGCCAGCAGCTTAGCTTCCGGGTTTGAAGCTTTCTTT
TRBV19	-	-	TRBJ2-2	CASSARLNRDTGELFF	TGTGCCAGCTCCGCGAGACTAAATAGGGACACCGGGGAGCTGTTTTTT
TRBV10-1	-	-	TRBJ1-1	CASSDRGYTEAFF	TGCGCCAGCAGTGATCGGGGATACACTGAAGCTTTCTTT
TRBV2	-	-	TRBJ1-4	CASRTDWEKLFF	TGTGCCAGCAGGACAGATTGGGAAAAACTGTTTTTT
TRBV19	-	-	TRBJ2-2	CASSMGLNTGELFF	TGTGCCAGTAGTATGGGCCTGAACACCGGGGAGCTGTTTTTT
TRBV7-9	-	TRBD2	TRBJ2-3	CASSLWASGGTDTQYF	TGTGCCAGCAGCTTATGGGCTAGCGGGGGCACAGATACGCAGTATTTT
TRBV5-1	-	-	TRBJ1-2	CASSLGPKQGYDGYTF	TGCGCCAGCAGCTTGGGACCCAAACAGGGATACGATGGCTACACCTTC
TRBV7-2	-	-	TRBJ1-2	CASSLVPGGNGYTF	TGTGCCAGCAGCTTAGTCCCGGGGGGAAATGGCTACACCTTC
TRBV5-4	-	-	TRBJ2-5	CASGSVGQETQYF	TGTGCCAGTGGGAGTGTGGGCCAAGAGACCCAGTACTTC
TRBV18	-	-	TRBJ1-1	CASSPPYWNTEAFF	TGTGCCAGCTCACCACCGTATTGGAACACTGAAGCTTTCTTT
TRBV3-1/TRBV3-2	-	-	TRBJ1-1	CASSPLAGTEAFF	TGTGCCAGCAGCCCCCTAGCCGGGACTGAAGCTTTCTTT
TRBV7-9	-	TRBD2	TRBJ2-7	CASSYDGLAGSSSYEQYF	TGTGCCAGCAGCTACGATGGGCTAGCGGGGTCATCTAGCTACGAGCAGTACTTC
TRBV27	-	TRBD1	TRBJ2-1	CASNHLRDRYYNEQFF	TGTGCCAGCAATCACCTTCGGGACAGATACTACAATGAGCAGTTCTTC
TRBV5-1	-	-	TRBJ2-7	CASSFLSGYEQYF	TGCGCCAGCAGCTTTTTGTCGGGTTACGAGCAGTACTTC
TRBV7-9	-	-	TRBJ2-2	CASSRTGRTGELFF	TGTGCCAGCAGCCGCACAGGGCGGACCGGGGAGCTGTTTTTT
TRBV19	once	TRBD2	TRBJ2-4	CASKRGDPPNIQYF	TGTGCCAGTAAGCGGGGGGACCCCCCAAACATTCAGTACTTC